This T cell receptor beta chain was retrieved from a study of technical replicates of blood from a handful of donors. Assay: immunoSEQ multiplex PCR; the TCRdb copy retains only in-frame clones and omits some. The sample lists fewer than 90,000 clones, 93% occurring once. This CDR3 is 14 amino acids long. Germline V CDR1 and CDR2: MNHEY, SVGAGI. Trimming stripped 0 bases from V and 4 bases from J, with 9 bases between. The sequenced material came from T cells isolated from PBMCs. The TCR comes from a human donor in good health. The chain combines TRBV6-5 with TRBJ1-1; D is undetermined. In nucleotides, the CDR3 is TGTGCCAGCAGTTACTCGAGTAGAGTCACTGAAGCTTTCTTT. It codes for CASSYSSRVTEAFF.